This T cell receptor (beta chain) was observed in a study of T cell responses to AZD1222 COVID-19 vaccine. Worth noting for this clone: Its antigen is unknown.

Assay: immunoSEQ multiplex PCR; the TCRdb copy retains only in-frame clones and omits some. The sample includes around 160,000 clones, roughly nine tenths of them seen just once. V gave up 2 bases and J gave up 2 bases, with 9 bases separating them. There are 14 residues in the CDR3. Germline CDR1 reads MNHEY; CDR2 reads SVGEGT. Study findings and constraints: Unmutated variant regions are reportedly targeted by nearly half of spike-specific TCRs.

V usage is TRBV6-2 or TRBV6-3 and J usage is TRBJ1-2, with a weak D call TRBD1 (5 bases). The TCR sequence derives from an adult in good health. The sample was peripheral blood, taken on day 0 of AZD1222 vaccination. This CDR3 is CASSYGAANYGYTF. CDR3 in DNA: TGTGCCAGCAGTTACGGGGCCGCCAACTATGGCTACACCTTC.